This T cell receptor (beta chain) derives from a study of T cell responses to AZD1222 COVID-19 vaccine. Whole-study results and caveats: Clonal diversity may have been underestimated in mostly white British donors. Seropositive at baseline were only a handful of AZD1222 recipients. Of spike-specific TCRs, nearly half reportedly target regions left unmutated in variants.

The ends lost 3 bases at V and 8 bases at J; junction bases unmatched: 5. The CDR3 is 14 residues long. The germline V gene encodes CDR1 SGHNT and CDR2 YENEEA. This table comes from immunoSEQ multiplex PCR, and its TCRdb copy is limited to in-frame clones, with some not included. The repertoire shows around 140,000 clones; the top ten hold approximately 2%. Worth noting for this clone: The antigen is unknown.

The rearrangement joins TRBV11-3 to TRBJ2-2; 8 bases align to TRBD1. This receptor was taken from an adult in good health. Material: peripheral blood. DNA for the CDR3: TGTGCCAGCAGCTTGCGGACAGGGCTGGGGGAGCTGTTTTTT. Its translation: CASSLRTGLGELFF.